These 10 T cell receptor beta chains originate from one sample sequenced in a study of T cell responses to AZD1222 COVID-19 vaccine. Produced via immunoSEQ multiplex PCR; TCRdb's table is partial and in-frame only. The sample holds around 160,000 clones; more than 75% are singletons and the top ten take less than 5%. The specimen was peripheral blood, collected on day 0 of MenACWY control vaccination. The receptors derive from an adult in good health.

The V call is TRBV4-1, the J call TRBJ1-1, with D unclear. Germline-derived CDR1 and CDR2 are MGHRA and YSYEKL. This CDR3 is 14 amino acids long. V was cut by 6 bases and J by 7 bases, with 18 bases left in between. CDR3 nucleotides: TGCGCCAGCAGTCAGGTGTCGTTGGTACTTGAAGCTTTCTTT. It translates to CASSQVSLVLEAFF.

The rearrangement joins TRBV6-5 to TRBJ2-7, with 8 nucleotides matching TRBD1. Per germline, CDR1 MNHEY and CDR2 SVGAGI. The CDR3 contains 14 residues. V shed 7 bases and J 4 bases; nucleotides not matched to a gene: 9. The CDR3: CASTARGQGYEQYF. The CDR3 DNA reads TGTGCCAGCACCGCCAGGGGGCAAGGGTACGAGCAGTACTTC.

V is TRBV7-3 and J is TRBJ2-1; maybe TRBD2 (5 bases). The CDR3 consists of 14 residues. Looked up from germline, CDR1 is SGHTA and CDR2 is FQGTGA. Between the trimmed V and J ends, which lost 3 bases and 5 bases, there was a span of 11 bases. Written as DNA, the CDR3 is TGTGCCAGCAGCTTGAGTCGGGAAAACAATGAGCAGTTCTTC. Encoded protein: CASSLSRENNEQFF. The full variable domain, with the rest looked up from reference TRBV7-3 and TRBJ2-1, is GAGVSQTPSNKVTEKGKYVELRCDPISGHTALYWYRQSLGQGPEFLIYFQGTGAADDSGLPNDRFFAVRPEGSVSTLKIQRTERGDSAVYLCASSLSRENNEQFFGPGTRLTVL.

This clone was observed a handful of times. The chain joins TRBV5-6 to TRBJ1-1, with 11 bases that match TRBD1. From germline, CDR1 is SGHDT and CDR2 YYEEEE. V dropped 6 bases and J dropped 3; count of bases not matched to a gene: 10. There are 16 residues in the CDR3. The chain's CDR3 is CASTQDRGLRDTEAFF. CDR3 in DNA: TGTGCCAGCACCCAGGACAGGGGGCTACGAGACACTGAAGCTTTCTTT.

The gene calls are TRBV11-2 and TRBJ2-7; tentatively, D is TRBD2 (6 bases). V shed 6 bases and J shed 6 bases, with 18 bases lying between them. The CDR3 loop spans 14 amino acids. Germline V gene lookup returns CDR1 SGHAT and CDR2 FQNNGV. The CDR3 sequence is CASSIGAGSLEQYF. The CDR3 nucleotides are TGTGCCAGCAGTATCGGGGCGGGGTCTCTCGAGCAGTACTTC.

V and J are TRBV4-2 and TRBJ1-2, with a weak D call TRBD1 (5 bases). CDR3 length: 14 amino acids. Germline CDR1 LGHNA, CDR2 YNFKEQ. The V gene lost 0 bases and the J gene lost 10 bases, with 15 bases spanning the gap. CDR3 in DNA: TGTGCCAGCAGCCAAGATATTGGGGGATTAGACTACACCTTC. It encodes CASSQDIGGLDYTF.

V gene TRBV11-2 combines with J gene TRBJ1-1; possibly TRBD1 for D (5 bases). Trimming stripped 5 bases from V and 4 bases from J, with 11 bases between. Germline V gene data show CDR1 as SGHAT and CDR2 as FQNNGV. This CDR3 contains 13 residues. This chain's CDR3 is CASSGRVGTEAFF. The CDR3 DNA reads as TGTGCCAGCAGCGGCAGGGTTGGCACTGAAGCTTTCTTT.

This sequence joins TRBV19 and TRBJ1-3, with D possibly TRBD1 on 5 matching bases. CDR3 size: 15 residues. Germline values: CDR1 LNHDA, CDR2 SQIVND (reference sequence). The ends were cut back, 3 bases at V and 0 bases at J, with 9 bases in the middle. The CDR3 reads CASSIRVDSGNTIYF. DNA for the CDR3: TGTGCCAGTAGTATCAGGGTCGACTCTGGAAACACCATATATTTT.

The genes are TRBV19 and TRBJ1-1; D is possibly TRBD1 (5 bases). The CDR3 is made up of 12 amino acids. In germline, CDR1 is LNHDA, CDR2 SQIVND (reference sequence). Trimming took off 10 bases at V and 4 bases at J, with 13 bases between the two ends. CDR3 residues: CATQMRGTEAFF. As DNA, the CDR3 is TGTGCCACCCAAATGAGGGGCACTGAAGCTTTCTTT.

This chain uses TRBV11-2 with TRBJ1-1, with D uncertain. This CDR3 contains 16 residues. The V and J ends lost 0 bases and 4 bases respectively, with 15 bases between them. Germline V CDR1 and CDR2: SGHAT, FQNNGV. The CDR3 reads CASSLDVSARGTEAFF. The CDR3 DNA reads TGTGCCAGCAGCTTAGATGTCAGCGCCCGAGGCACTGAAGCTTTCTTT.